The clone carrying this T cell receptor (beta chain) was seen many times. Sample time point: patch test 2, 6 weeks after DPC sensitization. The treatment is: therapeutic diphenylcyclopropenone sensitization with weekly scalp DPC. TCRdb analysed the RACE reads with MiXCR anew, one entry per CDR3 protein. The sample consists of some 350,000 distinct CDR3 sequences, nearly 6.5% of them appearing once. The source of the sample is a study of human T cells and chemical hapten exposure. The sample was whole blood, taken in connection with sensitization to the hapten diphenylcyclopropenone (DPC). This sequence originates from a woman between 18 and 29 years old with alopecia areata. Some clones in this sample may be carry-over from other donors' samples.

The CDR3 DNA reads TGTGCCAGCAGCCCTAGGGGAGGGTTTGCTGAAGCTTTCTTT. It yields the protein CASSPRGGFAEAFF. The rearrangement links TRBV9 to TRBJ1-1, with D tentatively TRBD1 (5 bases). Per germline, CDR1 SGDLS and CDR2 YYNGEE. V shed 4 bases and J shed 6 bases, with 16 bases lying between them. This CDR3 region has 14 residues.